These 28 T cell receptor beta chains came from one sample sequenced in a study of T-cell memory formation after mild COVID-19. Each CDR3 protein gets one entry after TCRdb re-called the 5' RACE reads with MiXCR. This sample has about 350,000 distinct CDR3 sequences, with around 15% found just once. The sample taken for sequencing was PBMCs or a T cell subset sorted from them (not recorded which). Every receptor here comes from a man aged 18 to 29 who had mild COVID-19 (a few samples of this study predate the infection). Cell type and time point are not known.

This clonotype occurred a few times. This chain connects TRBV7-6 to TRBJ1-1; tentative D call: TRBD1 (5 bases). Germline V gene sequence: CDR1 SGHVS, CDR2 FNYEAQ. The V end was cut by 5 bases, the J end by 1 base, with 14 bases between. The CDR3 consists of 15 residues. The CDR3 coding sequence is TGTGCCAGCAGCACCAACAGGTTGGAGAACACTGAAGCTTTCTTT. This encodes CASSTNRLENTEAFF.

The chain carries TRBV4-3 and TRBJ1-1, with unresolved D. Germline V gene sequence: CDR1 LGHNA, CDR2 YSLEER. This CDR3 region has 14 residues. V shed 2 bases and J shed 1 base, with 8 bases lying between them. CDR3 sequence reads: CASSQKRGNTEAFF. CDR3 sequence (DNA): TGCGCCAGCAGCCAAAAACGGGGGAACACTGAAGCTTTCTTT.

This clonotype has a handful of counts. The chain uses TRBV7-2 and TRBJ1-5, with D perhaps matching TRBD1 (5 bases). Germline V gives CDR1 SGHTA, CDR2 FQGNSA. V shed 5 bases and J shed 0 bases, with 11 bases lying between them. The CDR3 runs 15 residues. The CDR3: CASSQQGSSNQPQHF. DNA of the CDR3: TGTGCCAGCAGCCAGCAGGGAAGTAGCAATCAGCCCCAGCATTTT.

This rearrangement joins TRBV6-5 to TRBJ2-7; tentatively, D is TRBD2 (6 bases). Germline CDR1 reads MNHEY; CDR2 reads SVGAGI. The CDR3 runs 14 residues. Trimming pared 6 bases from V and 2 bases from J, leaving 14 bases between. The CDR3 region is CASSLQEGPYEQYF. In DNA form, the CDR3 reads TGTGCCAGCAGCCTTCAGGAGGGACCCTACGAGCAGTACTTC.

This clonotype was seen at least ten times. The chain combines TRBV6-4 with TRBJ2-2; 11 nucleotides agree with TRBD2. V was pared by 2 bases and J by 4 bases, with 0 bases of the junction left unmatched. Germline V CDR1 and CDR2: MRHNA, SNTAGT. This CDR3 has 15 amino acids. As DNA, the CDR3 is TGTGCCAGCAGTGACACTAGCGGGGGCACCGGGGAGCTGTTTTTT. This encodes CASSDTSGGTGELFF.

The V call is TRBV12-3 or TRBV12-4, the J call TRBJ1-5; a weak D match, TRBD1 (5 bases). V dropped 6 bases and J dropped 3 bases, with 15 bases sitting between them. This CDR3 is 15 amino acids long. CDR3 DNA sequence: TGTGCCAGCAGAGACCCAGGGAGTTTCAATCAGCCCCAGCATTTT. This gives the protein CASRDPGSFNQPQHF.

In its sample, this clonotype was seen a few times. The chain is built from TRBV5-1 and TRBJ2-7; either TRBD1 or TRBD2 may supply D (5 bases each). Trimming removed 0 bases from V and 2 bases from J, with 12 bases in between. CDR3 length equals 15 residues. Germline lookup yields CDR1 SGHRS and CDR2 YFSETQ. The DNA for the CDR3 is TGCGCCAGCAGCTTGGGGGGGTTTAATCCCTACGAGCAGTACTTC. It encodes CASSLGGFNPYEQYF.

This clonotype was counted a few times. The chain joins TRBV7-9 to TRBJ2-7, with TRBD1 matching over 7 bases. In germline, CDR1 is SEHNR, CDR2 FQNEAQ (reference sequence). The CDR3 has 14 amino acids. V lost 4 bases and J lost 0; bases outside the gene matches: 3. The CDR3 region is CASSSTGFSYEQYV. CDR3 in DNA: TGTGCCAGCAGCTCGACAGGGTTCTCCTACGAGCAGTACGTC.

This clonotype was seen at least ten times. The V call is TRBV6-5, the J call TRBJ2-7, with D perhaps TRBD1 (6 bases). There are 12 residues in the CDR3. With 5 bases removed from V and 4 bases from J, the gap between germline ends came to 9 bases. Germline V gene sequence: CDR1 MNHEY, CDR2 SVGAGI. CDR3 sequence reads: CASSGRGYEQYF. The CDR3 DNA is TGTGCCAGCAGTGGCAGGGGTTACGAGCAGTACTTC.

This clonotype was seen more than once but under ten times. V gene TRBV6-2 or TRBV6-3 combines with J gene TRBJ2-2; TRBD2 matches 7 bases. Germline CDR1 reads MNHEY; CDR2 reads SVGEGT. The CDR3 runs to 15 residues. V trimming: 6 bases; J trimming: 0 bases; junction bases outside the gene matches: 4. The CDR3 sequence is CASSRGLSNTGELFF. Written as DNA, the CDR3 is TGTGCCAGCAGCCGGGGACTATCGAACACCGGGGAGCTGTTTTTT.

The chain carries TRBV5-6 and TRBJ2-1; 10 bases map to TRBD1. Losses at the gene ends were 4 bases for V and 5 bases for J; bases not matched to a gene: 6. Germline V lookup: CDR1 SGHDT, CDR2 YYEEEE. This CDR3 spans 15 amino acids. CDR3 in amino acids: CASSRIGTGDNEQFF. CDR3 nucleotide sequence: TGTGCCAGCAGCCGAATTGGGACAGGGGACAATGAGCAGTTCTTC.

This clonotype has only a few counts. The genes are TRBV7-2 and TRBJ2-5; 8 nucleotides match TRBD2. After removal of 3 bases from V and 4 bases from J, the junction contained 7 bases not matched to a gene. Germline loops: CDR1 SGHTA, CDR2 FQGNSA. The CDR3 runs to 15 residues. CDR3 in amino acids: CASSFYSGSPETQYF. CDR3 sequence (DNA): TGTGCCAGCAGCTTCTACAGCGGGAGCCCAGAGACCCAGTACTTC.

This clonotype was counted only a few times. The rearrangement uses TRBV20-1 and TRBJ2-7; D is unresolved. CDR1 is DFQATT and CDR2 is SNEGSKA in the germline V gene (reference sequence). Trimming shortened V by 6 bases and J by 3 bases, and 15 bases separated the two germline ends. The CDR3 has 13 residues. CDR3 in DNA: TGCAGTGCCAGCCCCCCTAGTAACTACGAGCAGTACTTC. Translated, it gives CSASPPSNYEQYF.

The chain uses TRBV7-8 and TRBJ2-5; D uncertain. CDR1 and CDR2 from the germline V gene are SGHVS and FQNEAQ. Trimming pared 5 bases from V and 0 bases from J, leaving 10 bases between. The CDR3 totals 14 residues. CDR3 in amino acids: CASSTFGYQETQYF. The CDR3 nucleotides are TGTGCCAGCAGCACTTTCGGGTACCAAGAGACCCAGTACTTC.

This clonotype was seen only a few times. V is TRBV7-6 and J is TRBJ1-2, with D tentatively TRBD1 (5 bases). Germline V gene sequence: CDR1 SGHVS, CDR2 FNYEAQ. The ends were cut back, 2 bases at V and 8 bases at J, with 12 bases in the middle. The CDR3 is made up of 13 amino acids. CDR3: CASSLSGHQGYTF. In DNA form, the CDR3 reads TGTGCCAGCAGCTTATCAGGGCATCAAGGCTACACCTTC.

The rearrangement joins TRBV6-4 to TRBJ1-2; TRBD1 matches at 9 bases. The CDR3 covers 15 residues. Per germline, CDR1 MRHNA and CDR2 SNTAGT. The V segment lost 2 bases and the J segment 4 bases; nucleotides outside the gene matches: 5. DNA for the CDR3: TGTGCCAGCAGTGACGGACAGGGGCTATCCTATGGCTACACCTTC. Encoded protein: CASSDGQGLSYGYTF.

The chain employs TRBV2 and TRBJ2-6; D is uncertain. There are 17 residues in the CDR3. Germline lookup yields CDR1 SNHLY and CDR2 FYNNEI. V was clipped by 3 bases and J by 0 bases, with 12 bases between them. The CDR3 region has the DNA TGTGCCAGCAGTGATGGAGACATCAGCTCTGGGGCCAACGTCCTGACTTTC. Translated, it gives CASSDGDISSGANVLTF.

The gene calls are TRBV12-3 or TRBV12-4 and TRBJ2-1, with D perhaps matching TRBD2 (6 bases). The V end was cut by 6 bases, the J end by 2 bases, with 14 bases between. This CDR3 contains 15 residues. For the CDR3, the DNA is TGTGCCAGCAGCCGTCGGAGGGGCGCCTACAATGAGCAGTTCTTC. Its protein product is CASSRRRGAYNEQFF.

There are a few counts of this clonotype. The rearrangement links TRBV7-9 to TRBJ2-5; 8 bases map to TRBD1. Germline assignment: CDR1 SEHNR and CDR2 FQNEAQ (reference sequence). With V trimmed by 5 bases and J by 4 bases, 15 bases remained unmatched. This CDR3 has 17 residues. CDR3 bases: TGTGCCAGCAGCCCCAGATCCGGACAGGGCGGATCAGAGACCCAGTACTTC. Translation gives CASSPRSGQGGSETQYF.

This rearrangement joins TRBV4-3 to TRBJ2-6; D is possibly TRBD2 (5 bases). The CDR3 totals 17 residues. Trimming cost V 0 bases and J 0 bases, with 9 bases left between them. The germline gives CDR1 LGHNA, CDR2 YSLEER. The CDR3 bases are TGCGCCAGCAGCCAAGATCGTGGGAGCTCTGGGGCCAACGTCCTGACTTTC. Translation: CASSQDRGSSGANVLTF.

The rearrangement uses TRBV18 and TRBJ1-5, with D perhaps matching TRBD1 (5 bases). The CDR3 has 18 amino acids. Germline V gene sequence: CDR1 KGHSH, CDR2 LQKENI. The V and J ends lost 1 base and 2 bases respectively, with 18 bases between them. Here the CDR3 reads CASSPRGGGDGGNQPQHF. Written as DNA, the CDR3 is TGTGCCAGCTCACCACGAGGAGGAGGGGACGGGGGCAATCAGCCCCAGCATTTT.

In this sample, this clonotype turned up a few times. The chain joins TRBV13 to TRBJ1-1; maybe TRBD1 (6 bases). Germline-derived CDR1 and CDR2 are PRHDT and FYEKMQ (reference sequence). The CDR3 runs 14 residues. Trimming stripped 2 bases from V and 4 bases from J, with 11 bases between. The CDR3 is CASSLQGRATEAFF. In DNA, the CDR3 is TGTGCCAGCAGCTTACAGGGGAGGGCCACTGAAGCTTTCTTT.

This clonotype was picked up a small number of times. The chain carries TRBV5-6 and TRBJ2-5, with 7 bases matching TRBD1. Trimming removed 4 bases from V and 5 bases from J; junction bases left unmatched: 5. Germline values: CDR1 SGHDT, CDR2 YYEEEE. The CDR3 covers 13 residues. The CDR3: CASSRGRGETQYF. CDR3 DNA: TGTGCCAGCAGCAGGGGGCGAGGGGAGACCCAGTACTTC.

The rearrangement joins TRBV27 to TRBJ2-7, with 8 bases that match TRBD2. The V gene end was trimmed by 3 bases and the J gene end by 0 bases; junction bases not matched to a gene: 4. The CDR3 length is 15 residues. CDR1 and CDR2 from the germline V gene are MNHEY and SMNVEV (reference sequence). This CDR3 reads CASSFAGLVSYEQYF. CDR3 sequence (DNA): TGTGCCAGCAGTTTTGCGGGACTAGTCTCCTACGAGCAGTACTTC.

The genes are TRBV5-6 and TRBJ1-5; possible D gene TRBD1, 6 bases. The CDR3 has 15 amino acids. Trimming stripped 5 bases from V and 3 bases from J, with 15 bases between. CDR1 and CDR2 (germline): SGHDT, YYEEEE. CDR3 amino acids: CASSKEGGYNQPQHF. The CDR3 coding sequence is TGTGCCAGCAGTAAGGAGGGGGGGTACAATCAGCCCCAGCATTTT.

The V and J genes are TRBV11-2 and TRBJ2-3; D remains unclear. The CDR3 covers 13 residues. CDR1 SGHAT and CDR2 FQNNGV come from the germline V gene. The V end was cut by 4 bases, the J end by 4 bases, with 9 bases between. CDR3 nucleotide sequence: TGTGCCAGCAGCTCTCCTAGGGCAGATACGCAGTATTTT. Translating gives CASSSPRADTQYF.

This clonotype turned up a few times. The chain combines TRBV24-1 with TRBJ2-5; tentatively, D is TRBD1 (5 bases). This CDR3 is 16 amino acids long. From germline, CDR1 is KGHDR and CDR2 SFDVKD. Trimming pared 1 base from V and 0 bases from J, leaving 11 bases between. This CDR3 reads CATSDFSTGHQETQYF. The CDR3 nucleotides are TGTGCCACCAGTGATTTCAGTACAGGCCACCAAGAGACCCAGTACTTC.

This chain connects TRBV7-2 to TRBJ1-1; D ambiguous. CDR3 length: 15 amino acids. With 7 bases removed from V and 3 bases from J, the gap between germline ends came to 18 bases. Germline CDR1 is SGHTA and CDR2 is FQGNSA. As DNA, the CDR3 is TGTGCCAGCACCTTTTCCGGGCGGTCCGACACTGAAGCTTTCTTT. Translated: CASTFSGRSDTEAFF.